Sequencing of this T cell receptor beta chain was carried out in a study of blood T cell repertoires in COVID-19. CDR3 length equals 17 residues. CDR1 MDHEN and CDR2 SYDVKM come from the germline V gene. V shed 5 bases and J 4 bases; nucleotides not matched to a gene: 12. This clone appeared a few times. In the authors' workflow: From reference gene primer amplification, estimates of nucleated cell counts were derived. Measured with immunoSEQ multiplex PCR; TCRdb has only the in-frame clones, and not every one. From that table come the V and J calls and clone size; the DNA was used to work out D and trimming. The sample lists about 250,000 clones; 86% were seen once.

This chain connects TRBV28 to TRBJ2-2, with 8 bases that match TRBD1. Sample: peripheral blood. The source is a woman of 80 years or more with COVID-19, enrolled during active disease. The CDR3 here is CASSPRTGPAGTGELFF. The CDR3 bases are TGTGCCAGCAGTCCCCGGACAGGGCCGGCGGGCACCGGGGAGCTGTTTTTT.